A selection of T cell receptor beta chains follows, all from one sample in a study of cytomegalovirus exposure and HLA in healthy donors. Libraries were prepared by immunoSEQ multiplex PCR; TCRdb keeps only in-frame clonotypes and omits some of them. The repertoire holds about 150,000 clones, with over 60% as singletons. Sequencing used PBMCs. These TCRs come from a young woman in good health and CMV-seronegative. Both conserved end residues are part of each CDR3. Fields, in order: V gene, D gene, J gene, CDR3 protein. D genes are given only for firm matches.

v_gene: TRBV6-6
d_gene: NA
j_gene: TRBJ2-1
CDR3aa: CASSYSSASFF

v_gene: TRBV9
d_gene: TRBD1
j_gene: TRBJ2-3
CDR3aa: CASSPRQGGSTDTQYF

v_gene: TRBV15
d_gene: TRBD2
j_gene: TRBJ2-1
CDR3aa: CATSAGLAKNYNEQFF

v_gene: TRBV6-5
d_gene: NA
j_gene: TRBJ2-2
CDR3aa: CASSYSTGPGELFF

v_gene: TRBV6-1
d_gene: NA
j_gene: TRBJ1-3
CDR3aa: CASSEESRQQRNTIYF

v_gene: TRBV4-2
d_gene: NA
j_gene: TRBJ1-4
CDR3aa: CASSQKTQGEKLFF

v_gene: TRBV6-5
d_gene: NA
j_gene: TRBJ1-6
CDR3aa: CASNKSRGPLHF

v_gene: TRBV9
d_gene: TRBD2
j_gene: TRBJ2-1
CDR3aa: CASSVVGRASGLDRSSYNEQFF

v_gene: TRBV27
d_gene: NA
j_gene: TRBJ1-1
CDR3aa: CASSLSGDTEAFF

v_gene: TRBV28
d_gene: TRBD1
j_gene: TRBJ1-1
CDR3aa: CASSLRDHRGNSEAFF